A single sample is the source of the 30 T cell receptor beta chains below, sequenced in a study of blood T cell repertoires in COVID-19. This table comes from immunoSEQ multiplex PCR, and its TCRdb copy is limited to in-frame clones, with some not included. The profile shows 400,000 to 550,000 clones, about 85% of them singletons. The sequenced sample was PBMCs or T cells enriched from blood (not recorded which). The receptor set was obtained from a woman aged 18-29 years with acute COVID-19.

This chain links TRBV6-6 with TRBJ2-2, with TRBD2 identical over 8 bases. Germline-derived CDR1 and CDR2 are MNHNY and SVGAGI (reference sequence). CDR3 size: 14 residues. With 3 bases clipped from V and 7 bases from J, the junction kept 4 bases outside the gene matches. DNA of the CDR3: TGTGCCAGCAGTTATTCGGGGGGGATCGGGGAGCTGTTTTTT. Its translation: CASSYSGGIGELFF.

The chain joins TRBV4-1 to TRBJ2-3, with D hard to call. Germline-derived CDR1 and CDR2 are MGHRA and YSYEKL. The CDR3 length is 16 residues. Trimming shortened V by 0 bases and J by 3 bases, and 13 bases separated the two germline ends. CDR3 region: CASSQDLTVRTDTQYF. In nucleotides, the CDR3 is TGCGCCAGCAGCCAAGATTTGACGGTGCGGACAGATACGCAGTATTTT.

The rearrangement links TRBV7-2 to TRBJ1-1, with 7 bases matching TRBD1. The CDR3 is 16 residues long. The V gene end was trimmed by 3 bases and the J gene end by 5 bases; junction bases not matched to a gene: 12. Germline lookup yields CDR1 SGHTA and CDR2 FQGNSA. This CDR3 reads CASSFFRTGSKTEAFF. The CDR3 DNA reads as TGTGCCAGCAGCTTCTTCAGGACAGGTTCAAAAACTGAAGCTTTCTTT.

The chain carries TRBV6-6 and TRBJ2-1; 7 bases fit TRBD2. V lost 4 bases and J lost 9; bases outside the gene matches: 15. The CDR3 runs to 16 residues. Germline CDR1 MNHNY, CDR2 SVGAGI (reference sequence). DNA for the CDR3: TGTGCCAGCAGTTCTGGCCTAGGACTAGGGGTTAGTGAGCAGTTCTTC. Protein: CASSSGLGLGVSEQFF.

The gene calls are TRBV9 and TRBJ1-1; 8 positions match TRBD1. The CDR3 contains 15 residues. The V gene end was trimmed by 3 bases and the J gene end by 1 base; junction bases not matched to a gene: 5. In germline, CDR1 is SGDLS, CDR2 YYNGEE. The CDR3: CASSEKDRGNTEAFF. The CDR3 nucleotides are TGTGCCAGCAGCGAAAAAGACAGGGGGAACACTGAAGCTTTCTTT.

The rearrangement joins TRBV7-9 to TRBJ1-4, with D hard to call. The CDR3 is 15 residues long. V was clipped by 5 bases and J by 6 bases, with 16 bases between them. Germline lookup yields CDR1 SEHNR and CDR2 FQNEAQ (reference sequence). The CDR3 DNA reads as TGTGCCAGCAGCACCTCCGGGCCGCGGGATGAAAAACTGTTTTTT. Its translation is CASSTSGPRDEKLFF.

The rearrangement joins TRBV7-8 to TRBJ2-1, with TRBD2 matching over 9 bases. The CDR3 has 14 amino acids. Germline CDR1 and CDR2: SGHVS and FQNEAQ. V dropped 3 bases and J dropped 7; count of bases not matched to a gene: 4. This chain's CDR3 is CASSFSGSENEQFF. The CDR3 DNA reads TGTGCCAGCAGCTTTAGCGGGAGTGAAAATGAGCAGTTCTTC.

The gene calls are TRBV5-8 and TRBJ1-5, with D unclear. The CDR3 spans 12 residues. Trimming removed 2 bases from V and 6 bases from J, with 6 bases in between. Germline-derived CDR1 and CDR2 are SGHTS and YDEGEE. The CDR3 loop reads CASSFRGQPQHF. The CDR3 DNA sequence: TGTGCCAGCAGCTTTCGGGGTCAGCCCCAGCATTTT.

This chain uses TRBV6-5 with TRBJ1-5, with D hard to call. The ends were cut back, 0 bases at V and 1 base at J, with 7 bases in the middle. The germline V gene has CDR1 MNHEY and CDR2 SVGAGI. The CDR3 runs 15 residues. The CDR3 nucleotides read TGTGCCAGCAGTTACTCGCTAGGAAGCAATCAGCCCCAGCATTTT. Its protein is CASSYSLGSNQPQHF.

This clone has a single count. V is TRBV13 and J is TRBJ2-4; D gene unclear. The length of the CDR3 is 17 residues. V dropped 2 bases and J dropped 0 bases, with 14 bases sitting between them. Germline CDR1 reads PRHDT; CDR2 reads FYEKMQ (reference sequence). CDR3: CASSLQVNTLAKNIQYF. The DNA of the CDR3 is TGTGCCAGCAGCTTACAGGTGAACACTCTAGCCAAAAACATTCAGTACTTC.

The CDR3 sequence: CASSVKTGGDYYGYTF. The CDR3 DNA follows: TGTGCCAGTAGCGTAAAGACAGGGGGCGATTACTATGGCTACACCTTC. The rearrangement joins TRBV19 to TRBJ1-2, with 10 positions matching TRBD1. This CDR3 comprises 16 residues. Germline loops: CDR1 LNHDA, CDR2 SQIVND (reference sequence). The J segment lost 3 bases and the V segment lost 6 bases, leaving 10 bases of the junction unmatched.

J is TRBJ1-4 and V is TRBV6-5, with 7 bases aligning to TRBD1. Germline V gene data show CDR1 as MNHEY and CDR2 as SVGAGI. J gave up 0 bases and V 7 bases, and 5 bases lay outside the gene matches. The CDR3 covers 15 residues. CDR3 in amino acids: CASTSDRTTNEKLFF. The CDR3 DNA is TGTGCCAGCACGTCGGACAGGACAACTAATGAAAAACTGTTTTTT.

This clone was observed once. The chain recombines TRBV5-1 with TRBJ1-6, with TRBD1 as a possible D gene (6 bases). CDR1 is SGHRS, CDR2 YFSETQ, per germline. V lost 0 bases, J lost 10 bases, and 17 bases lay in between. The CDR3 totals 16 residues. The CDR3, as DNA: TGCGCCAGCAGCTTGGACGCCAGGGGAATGAACTCACCCCTCCACTTT. Amino acid sequence: CASSLDARGMNSPLHF.

V and J are TRBV7-9 and TRBJ1-1; weak D call: TRBD1 (5 bases). This CDR3 is 13 amino acids long. With 0 bases removed from V and 10 bases from J, the gap between germline ends came to 12 bases. CDR1 and CDR2 (germline): SEHNR, FQNEAQ (reference sequence). The CDR3 spells CASSLAGTGGAFF. The CDR3 nucleotides read TGTGCCAGCAGCTTAGCAGGGACGGGGGGAGCTTTCTTT.

This chain uses TRBV27 with TRBJ2-2; D gene ambiguous. Trimming stripped 2 bases from V and 6 bases from J, with 7 bases between. The CDR3 totals 13 residues. Germline loops: CDR1 MNHEY, CDR2 SMNVEV (reference sequence). For the CDR3, the DNA is TGTGCCAGCAGTTTACGGGTAGCCGGGGAGCTGTTTTTT. Amino acids: CASSLRVAGELFF.

The genes are TRBV2 and TRBJ1-5; 9 nucleotides agree with TRBD1. The CDR3 length is 13 residues. Trimming took 4 bases from V and 7 from J; bases not matched to a gene: 2. Germline V lookup: CDR1 SNHLY, CDR2 FYNNEI. The CDR3 DNA is TGTGCCAGCAGTGGACAGGGGGTGCAGCCCCAGCATTTT. It codes for CASSGQGVQPQHF.

This sequence joins TRBV3-1 (or the pseudogene TRBV3-2) and TRBJ1-6; D might be TRBD1 (5 bases). The V end was cut by 7 bases, the J end by 0 bases, with 13 bases between. Germline loops: CDR1 LGHDT, CDR2 YNNKEL (reference sequence). The CDR3 length is 16 residues. As DNA, the CDR3 is TGTGCCAGCATGCAGGGCGACCGCTCCTATAATTCACCCCTCCACTTT. Translation gives CASMQGDRSYNSPLHF.

J is TRBJ1-2 and V is TRBV3-1 (or the pseudogene TRBV3-2); possible D gene TRBD1, 5 bases. From germline, CDR1 is LGHDT and CDR2 YNNKEL (reference sequence). Trimming stripped 1 base from V and 8 bases from J, with 17 bases between. The CDR3 extends over 15 amino acids. The CDR3 region has the DNA TGTGCCAGCAGCCAAGGGACCCGGGGAGGGGTGGGCTACACCTTC. This gives the protein CASSQGTRGGVGYTF.

This rearrangement joins TRBV19 to TRBJ2-7; 9 bases are a match to TRBD1. Trimming cost V 5 bases and J 2 bases; bases outside gene matches: 1. CDR3 length: 13 residues. Per germline, CDR1 LNHDA and CDR2 SQIVND (reference sequence). The CDR3 DNA sequence: TGTGCCAGTAGTCGGACAGGGGCCTACGAGCAGTACTTC. Its protein product is CASSRTGAYEQYF.

This clone was counted many times. DNA of the CDR3: TGCGCCAGCAGCCAAGCCTGGGCAGGAATTGACCTCGAGCAGTACTTC. Translation gives CASSQAWAGIDLEQYF. This chain uses TRBV4-1 with TRBJ2-7; no firm D call. In germline, CDR1 is MGHRA, CDR2 YSYEKL. V lost 1 base to trimming and J lost 6 bases, with 19 bases between them. This CDR3 contains 16 residues.

CDR3 coding DNA: TGTGCCACCAGTGACTCACCAGGGGGCTACACCTTC. Its translation is CATSDSPGGYTF. V is TRBV24-1 and J is TRBJ1-2; a weak D match, TRBD1 (5 bases). The CDR3 extends over 12 amino acids. Trimming left V 4 bases short and J 8 bases short, with 10 bases between. Germline V gene sequence: CDR1 KGHDR, CDR2 SFDVKD.

The V call is TRBV5-4, the J call TRBJ1-5; D call uncertain. Trimming took 3 bases from V and 6 from J, leaving 10 bases between them. The germline V gene encodes CDR1 SGHNT and CDR2 YYREEE (reference sequence). The CDR3 contains 13 residues. CDR3 DNA sequence: TGTGCCAGCAGCTCGCCTGGAGTTCAGCCCCAGCATTTT. Amino acids: CASSSPGVQPQHF.

This chain uses TRBV25-1 with TRBJ1-6; D possibly corresponds to TRBD1 (5 bases). The V end lost 3 bases, the J end lost 0 bases, and 15 bases lay between the germline ends. Germline CDR1 MGHDK, CDR2 SYGVNS. The CDR3 extends over 18 amino acids. As DNA, the CDR3 is TGTGCCAGCAGTGAGGAGTTGGGGCAGAGCTCCTATAATTCACCCCTCCACTTT. This encodes CASSEELGQSSYNSPLHF.

The genes are TRBV18 and TRBJ1-1, with D perhaps TRBD1 (5 bases). The CDR3 loop spans 14 amino acids. The V gene lost 3 bases and the J gene lost 4 bases, with 12 bases spanning the gap. The germline gives CDR1 KGHSH, CDR2 LQKENI. The CDR3 region has the DNA TGTGCCAGCTCACCTGGGGCGCCAAGCACTGAAGCTTTCTTT. As protein: CASSPGAPSTEAFF.

V is TRBV6-5 and J is TRBJ1-1; 7 nucleotides align to TRBD1. Germline trimming cut 2 bases from V and 5 bases from J; bases unmatched to any gene: 2. The CDR3 runs to 13 residues. Looked up from germline, CDR1 is MNHEY and CDR2 is SVGAGI. The CDR3 protein is CASSYDRETEAFF. As DNA, the CDR3 is TGTGCCAGCAGTTACGACAGGGAGACTGAAGCTTTCTTT.

The J gene is TRBJ1-2, the V gene TRBV10-3; maybe TRBD1 (6 bases). The germline V gene has CDR1 ENHRY and CDR2 SYGVKD. CDR3 length: 14 residues. V dropped 5 bases and J dropped 6 bases, with 16 bases sitting between them. The CDR3 sequence is CAISSTGGFDGYTF. CDR3 nucleotides: TGTGCCATCAGTAGCACTGGGGGCTTCGATGGCTACACCTTC.

Turning to this clone: In the same sample, other DNA sequences code for this CDR3. The chain is built from TRBV9 and TRBJ1-2; D is unresolved. The CDR3 is made up of 13 amino acids. V was clipped by 2 bases and J by 1 base, with 6 bases between them. Germline CDR1 and CDR2: SGDLS and YYNGEE. In DNA, the CDR3 is TGTGCCAGCAGCGTCAACAGTAACTATGGCTACACCTTC. This encodes CASSVNSNYGYTF.

The rearrangement links TRBV19 to TRBJ2-1; maybe TRBD2 (6 bases). V dropped 3 bases and J dropped 8 bases, with 11 bases sitting between them. CDR1 LNHDA and CDR2 SQIVND come from the germline V gene (reference sequence). The CDR3 has 13 amino acids. The CDR3 sequence is CASSIRGIDEQFF. Written as DNA, the CDR3 is TGTGCCAGTAGTATTCGGGGGATCGATGAGCAGTTCTTC.

This clone came up a few times. The V and J genes are TRBV10-3 and TRBJ1-2; D remains ambiguous. The CDR3 runs to 14 residues. Trimming cost V 6 bases and J 4 bases, with 15 bases left between them. Per the germline V gene, CDR1 is ENHRY and CDR2 is SYGVKD. The CDR3 loop reads CAIREDGAPYGYTF. CDR3 DNA sequence: TGTGCCATCAGAGAGGACGGAGCCCCCTATGGCTACACCTTC.

The genes are TRBV3-1 (or the pseudogene TRBV3-2) and TRBJ2-1; 8 bases are shared with TRBD2. This CDR3 comprises 17 residues. V was pared by 1 base and J by 2 bases, with 7 bases of the junction left unmatched. CDR1 is LGHDT, CDR2 YNNKEL, per germline (reference sequence). CDR3 DNA sequence: TGTGCCAGCAGCCAAGCTAGGCGGGAGGACCCCTACAATGAGCAGTTCTTC. Its protein is CASSQARREDPYNEQFF.